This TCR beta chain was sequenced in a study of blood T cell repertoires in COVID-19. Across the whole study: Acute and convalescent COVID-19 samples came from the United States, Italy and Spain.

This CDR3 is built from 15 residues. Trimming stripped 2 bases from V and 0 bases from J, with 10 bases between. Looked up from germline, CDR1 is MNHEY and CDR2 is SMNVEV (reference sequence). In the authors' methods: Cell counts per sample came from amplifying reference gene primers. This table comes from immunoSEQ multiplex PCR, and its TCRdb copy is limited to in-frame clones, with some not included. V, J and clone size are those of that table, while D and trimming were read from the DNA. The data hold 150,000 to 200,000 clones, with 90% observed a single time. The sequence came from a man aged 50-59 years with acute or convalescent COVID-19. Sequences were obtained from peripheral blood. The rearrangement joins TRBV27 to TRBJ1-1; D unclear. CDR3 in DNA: TGTGCCAGCAGTTTACGGGGTTCCATGAACACTGAAGCTTTCTTT. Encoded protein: CASSLRGSMNTEAFF.